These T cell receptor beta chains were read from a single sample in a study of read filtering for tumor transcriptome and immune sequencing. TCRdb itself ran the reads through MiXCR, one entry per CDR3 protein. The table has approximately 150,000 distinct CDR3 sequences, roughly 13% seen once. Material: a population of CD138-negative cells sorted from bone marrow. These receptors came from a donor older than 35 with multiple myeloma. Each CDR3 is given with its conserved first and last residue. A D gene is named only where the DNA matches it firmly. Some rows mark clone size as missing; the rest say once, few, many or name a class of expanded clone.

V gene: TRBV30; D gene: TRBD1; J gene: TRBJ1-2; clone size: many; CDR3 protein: CAWSPDRERDGYTF; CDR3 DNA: TGTGCCTGGAGCCCCGACAGGGAGAGGGATGGCTACACCTTC
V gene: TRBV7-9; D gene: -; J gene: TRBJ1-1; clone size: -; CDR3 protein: CASSEGTLSTEAFF; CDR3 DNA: TGTGCCAGCAGCGAGGGGACGCTGAGCACTGAAGCTTTCTTT
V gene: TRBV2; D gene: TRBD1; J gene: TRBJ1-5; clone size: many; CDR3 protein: CASSGSGGRQPQHF; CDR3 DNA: TGTGCCAGCAGTGGCTCAGGGGGCCGGCAGCCCCAGCATTTT
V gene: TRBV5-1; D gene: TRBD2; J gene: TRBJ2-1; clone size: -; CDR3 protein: CASSYSGNPNEQFF; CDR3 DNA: TGCGCCAGCAGCTATAGCGGGAATCCCAATGAGCAGTTCTTC
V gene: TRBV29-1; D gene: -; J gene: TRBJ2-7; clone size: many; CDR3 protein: CSVLLQGGEQYF; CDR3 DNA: TGCAGCGTGCTACTACAGGGCGGCGAGCAGTACTTC
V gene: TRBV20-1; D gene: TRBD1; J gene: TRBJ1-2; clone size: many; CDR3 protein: CSARRGTANYGYTF; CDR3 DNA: TGCAGTGCTAGGCGGGGGACAGCTAACTATGGCTACACCTTC
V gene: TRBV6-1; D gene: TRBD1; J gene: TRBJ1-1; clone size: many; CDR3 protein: CASSGPGQGRTEAFF; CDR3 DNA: TGTGCCAGCAGTGGCCCGGGACAGGGAAGAACTGAAGCTTTCTTT
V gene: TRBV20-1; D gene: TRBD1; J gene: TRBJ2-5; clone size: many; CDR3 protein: CSARHGQGGETQYF; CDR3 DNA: TGCAGTGCTCGCCATGGACAGGGGGGAGAGACCCAGTACTTC
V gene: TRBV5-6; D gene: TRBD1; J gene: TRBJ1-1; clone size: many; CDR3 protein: CASSTYRLDRGNTEAFF; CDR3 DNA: TGTGCCAGCAGTACCTATCGTCTGGACAGGGGGAACACTGAAGCTTTCTTT
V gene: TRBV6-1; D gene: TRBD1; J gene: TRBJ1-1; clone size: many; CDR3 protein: CASTLTGTNTEAFF; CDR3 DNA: TGTGCCAGCACACTGACAGGGACGAACACTGAAGCTTTCTTT
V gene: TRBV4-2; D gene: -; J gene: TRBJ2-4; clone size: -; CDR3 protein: CASSQEWGAAKNIQYF; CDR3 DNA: TGTGCCAGCAGCCAAGAATGGGGCGCGGCCAAAAACATTCAGTACTTC
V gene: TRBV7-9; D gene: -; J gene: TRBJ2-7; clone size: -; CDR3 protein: CASSSHRDKQYF; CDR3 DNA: TGTGCCAGCAGCTCCCACCGGGACAAGCAGTACTTC
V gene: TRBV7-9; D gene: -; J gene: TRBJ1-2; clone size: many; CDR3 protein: CASSSGERGYTF; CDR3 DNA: TGTGCCAGCAGCTCAGGGGAACGTGGCTACACCTTC
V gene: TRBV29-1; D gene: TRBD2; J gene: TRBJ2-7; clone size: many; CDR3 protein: CSATGTTNEQYF; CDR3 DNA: TGCAGCGCCACCGGGACTACGAACGAGCAGTACTTC
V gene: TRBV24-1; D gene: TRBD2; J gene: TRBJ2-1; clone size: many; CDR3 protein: CATSDLRGGGSYNEQFF; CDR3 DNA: TGTGCCACCAGTGATTTGCGGGGGGGTGGCTCCTACAATGAGCAGTTCTTC
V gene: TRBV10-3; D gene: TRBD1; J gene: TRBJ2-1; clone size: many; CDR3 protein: CAISISFDRGLHNEQFF; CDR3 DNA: TGTGCCATCAGTATATCTTTTGACAGGGGGCTGCACAATGAGCAGTTCTTC
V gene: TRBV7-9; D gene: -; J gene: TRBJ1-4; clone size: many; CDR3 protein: CASSSRGANEKLFF; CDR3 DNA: TGTGCCAGCAGCTCCAGGGGCGCTAATGAAAAACTGTTTTTT
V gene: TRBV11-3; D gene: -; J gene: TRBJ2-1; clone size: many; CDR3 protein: CASSLVRFLGGRARDEQFF; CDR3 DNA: TGTGCCAGCAGCTTAGTCCGCTTTTTAGGCGGCCGGGCTCGCGATGAGCAGTTCTTC
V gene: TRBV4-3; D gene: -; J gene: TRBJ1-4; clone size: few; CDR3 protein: CASSQDYRFNEKLFF; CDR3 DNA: TGCGCCAGCAGCCAAGATTACAGGTTTAACGAAAAACTGTTTTTT
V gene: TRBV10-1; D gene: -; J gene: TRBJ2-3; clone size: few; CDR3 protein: CASSGGSTDTQYF; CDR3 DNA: TGCGCCAGCAGTGGCGGGAGCACAGATACGCAGTATTTT
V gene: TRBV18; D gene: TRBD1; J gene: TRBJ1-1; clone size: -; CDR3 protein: CASSPSTGGTEAFF; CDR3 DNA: TGTGCCAGCTCACCAAGTACAGGGGGCACTGAAGCTTTCTTT
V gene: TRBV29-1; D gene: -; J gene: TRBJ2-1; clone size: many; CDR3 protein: CSVEGPGEWNEQFF; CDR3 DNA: TGCAGCGTTGAAGGGCCAGGGGAATGGAATGAGCAGTTCTTC
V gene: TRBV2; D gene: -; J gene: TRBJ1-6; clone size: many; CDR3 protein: CASSEAQASPLHF; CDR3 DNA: TGTGCCAGCAGTGAGGCCCAGGCTTCACCCCTCCACTTT
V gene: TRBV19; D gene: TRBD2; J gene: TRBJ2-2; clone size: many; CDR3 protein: CARWEGLTRVTGELFF; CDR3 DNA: TGTGCCAGATGGGAGGGGCTGACTAGGGTTACCGGGGAGCTGTTTTTT
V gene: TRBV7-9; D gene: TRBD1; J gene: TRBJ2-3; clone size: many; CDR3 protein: CASSPGTGVYTQYF; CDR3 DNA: TGTGCCAGCAGCCCCGGGACAGGAGTTTATACGCAGTATTTT
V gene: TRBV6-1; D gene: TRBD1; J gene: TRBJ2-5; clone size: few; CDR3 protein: CASSRTGFIETQYF; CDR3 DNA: TGTGCCAGCAGTAGGACAGGGTTTATTGAGACCCAGTACTTC
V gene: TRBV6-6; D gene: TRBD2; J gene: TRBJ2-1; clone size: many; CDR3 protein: CASSTSGRYNEQFF; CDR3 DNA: TGTGCCAGCAGCACTAGCGGGAGGTACAATGAGCAGTTCTTC
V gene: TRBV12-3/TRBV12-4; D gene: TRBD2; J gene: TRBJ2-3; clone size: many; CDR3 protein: CASSLTSGTRFSTDTQYF; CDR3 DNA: TGTGCCAGCAGTTTAACAAGCGGGACGCGATTTAGCACAGATACGCAGTATTTT
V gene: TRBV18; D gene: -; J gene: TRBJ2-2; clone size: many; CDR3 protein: CASSPPGATGELFF; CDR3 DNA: TGTGCCAGCTCACCCCCCGGTGCCACCGGGGAGCTGTTTTTT
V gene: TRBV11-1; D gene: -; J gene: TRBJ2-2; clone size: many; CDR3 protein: CASSQPPGSQVAGELFF; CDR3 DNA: TGTGCCAGCAGCCAACCCCCCGGGTCGCAAGTTGCCGGGGAGCTGTTTTTT
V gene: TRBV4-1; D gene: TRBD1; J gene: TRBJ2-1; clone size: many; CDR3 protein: CASRQTGSVNEQFF; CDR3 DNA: TGCGCCAGCAGGCAGACAGGGTCCGTCAATGAGCAGTTCTTC
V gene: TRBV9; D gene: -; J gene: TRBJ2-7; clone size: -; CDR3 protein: CASSGGRYADEQYF; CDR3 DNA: TGTGCCAGCAGCGGGGGGAGGTACGCGGACGAGCAGTACTTC
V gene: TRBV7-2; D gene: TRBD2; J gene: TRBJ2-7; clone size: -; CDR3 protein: CASSLGRVGLAISYGQYF; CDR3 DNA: TGTGCCAGCAGCTTAGGGCGGGTAGGACTAGCTATTTCCTACGGGCAGTACTTC
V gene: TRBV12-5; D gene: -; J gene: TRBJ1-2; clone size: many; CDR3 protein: CASGAPGGARGYTF; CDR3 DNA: TGTGCTAGTGGCGCCCCCGGGGGCGCGCGAGGCTACACCTTC
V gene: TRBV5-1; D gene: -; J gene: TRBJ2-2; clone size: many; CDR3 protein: CVSYPGRERPGELFF; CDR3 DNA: TGCGTCAGTTATCCGGGACGTGAGAGGCCCGGGGAGCTGTTTTTT
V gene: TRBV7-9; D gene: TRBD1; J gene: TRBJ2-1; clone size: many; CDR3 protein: CASSSSGTGGGNEQFF; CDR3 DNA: TGTGCCAGCAGCTCTTCCGGGACAGGGGGCGGAAATGAGCAGTTCTTC
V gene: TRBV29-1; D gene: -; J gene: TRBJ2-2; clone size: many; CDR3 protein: CSVEKNTGELFF; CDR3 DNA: TGCAGCGTTGAAAAGAACACCGGGGAGCTGTTTTTT
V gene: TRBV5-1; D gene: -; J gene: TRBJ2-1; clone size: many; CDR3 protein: CASSTRVLRREGDNEQFF; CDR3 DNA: TGCGCCAGCAGCACCCGGGTCCTCCGAAGAGAAGGGGACAATGAGCAGTTCTTC
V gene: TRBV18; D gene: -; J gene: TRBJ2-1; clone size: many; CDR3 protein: CASSPGPAWGEQFF; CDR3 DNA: TGTGCCAGCTCACCAGGGCCAGCCTGGGGTGAGCAGTTCTTC
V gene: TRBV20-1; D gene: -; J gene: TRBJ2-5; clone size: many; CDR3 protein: CSARRQSPSRETQYF; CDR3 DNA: TGCAGTGCTAGACGACAGAGCCCTTCGAGGGAGACCCAGTACTTC
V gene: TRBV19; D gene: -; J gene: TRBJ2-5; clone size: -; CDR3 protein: CASSMGGMAGAGGGETQYF; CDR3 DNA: TGTGCCAGTAGTATGGGTGGGATGGCAGGGGCAGGTGGAGGGGAGACCCAGTACTTC
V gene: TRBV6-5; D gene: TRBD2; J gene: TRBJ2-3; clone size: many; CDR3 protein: CASTHREGTDTQYF; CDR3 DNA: TGTGCCAGCACCCATCGGGAGGGCACAGATACGCAGTATTTT
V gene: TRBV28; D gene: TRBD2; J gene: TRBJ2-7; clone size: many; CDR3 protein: CASSFYSGASSYEQYF; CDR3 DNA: TGTGCCAGCAGTTTCTATAGCGGGGCAAGCTCCTACGAGCAGTACTTC
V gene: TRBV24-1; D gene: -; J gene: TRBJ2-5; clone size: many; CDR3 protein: CATGSGGKETQYF; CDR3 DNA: TGTGCCACCGGGTCTGGCGGGAAGGAGACCCAGTACTTC
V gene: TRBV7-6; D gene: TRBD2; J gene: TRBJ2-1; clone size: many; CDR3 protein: CASSLEVSGRKNEQFF; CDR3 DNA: TGTGCCAGCAGCTTAGAGGTGAGCGGGAGGAAGAATGAGCAGTTCTTC
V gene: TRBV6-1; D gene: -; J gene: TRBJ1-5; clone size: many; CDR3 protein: CASREPGGSNQPQHF; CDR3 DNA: TGTGCCAGCAGGGAACCGGGGGGCAGCAATCAGCCCCAGCATTTT
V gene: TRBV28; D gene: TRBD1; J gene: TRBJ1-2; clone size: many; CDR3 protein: CASSPGGSYGYTF; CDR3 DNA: TGTGCCAGCAGTCCAGGGGGTAGCTATGGCTACACCTTC
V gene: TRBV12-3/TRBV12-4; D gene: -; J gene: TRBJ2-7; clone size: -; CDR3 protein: CASSFEAWSYEQYF; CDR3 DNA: TGTGCCAGCAGTTTTGAGGCCTGGAGCTACGAGCAGTACTTC
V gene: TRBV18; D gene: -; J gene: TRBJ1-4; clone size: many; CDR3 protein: CASSPTGSEKLFF; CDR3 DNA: TGTGCCAGCTCACCTACGGGTAGCGAAAAACTGTTTTTT
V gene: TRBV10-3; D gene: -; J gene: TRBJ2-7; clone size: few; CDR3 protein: CAISVLSSSVAYEQYF; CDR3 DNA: TGTGCCATCAGTGTACTATCGTCTAGCGTTGCCTACGAGCAGTACTTC
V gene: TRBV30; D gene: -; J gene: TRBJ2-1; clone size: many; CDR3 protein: CALDTLGYNEQFF; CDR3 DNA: TGTGCCTTGGACACCCTGGGGTACAATGAGCAGTTCTTC
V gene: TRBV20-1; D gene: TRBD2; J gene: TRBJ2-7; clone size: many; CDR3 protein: CSAIRGPTSGVPWAYEQYF; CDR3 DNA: TGCAGTGCTATTCGGGGCCCGACTAGCGGGGTGCCTTGGGCCTACGAGCAGTACTTC
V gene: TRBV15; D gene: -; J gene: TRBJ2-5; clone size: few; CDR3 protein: CATSLGQGLETQYF; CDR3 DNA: TGTGCCACCAGCCTGGGGCAGGGTTTGGAGACCCAGTACTTC
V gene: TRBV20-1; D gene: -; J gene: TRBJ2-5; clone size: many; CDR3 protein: CSASPLETQETQYF; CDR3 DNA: TGCAGTGCTAGCCCCCTCGAGACCCAAGAGACCCAGTACTTC
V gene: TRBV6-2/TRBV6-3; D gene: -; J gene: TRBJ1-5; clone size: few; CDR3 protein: CASSTAGASGQPQHF; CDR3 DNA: TGTGCCAGCAGCACTGCAGGGGCATCTGGGCAGCCCCAGCATTTT
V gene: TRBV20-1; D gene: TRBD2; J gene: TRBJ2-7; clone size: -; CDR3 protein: CNPGEGNEQYF; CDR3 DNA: TGCAATCCCGGGGAGGGCAACGAGCAGTACTTC
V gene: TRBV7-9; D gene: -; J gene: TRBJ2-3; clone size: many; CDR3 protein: CASSLPWGTDTQYF; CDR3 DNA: TGTGCCAGCAGCCTACCGTGGGGGACAGATACGCAGTATTTT
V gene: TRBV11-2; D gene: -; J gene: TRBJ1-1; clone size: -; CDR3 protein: CASSGMNTEAFF; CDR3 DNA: TGTGCAAGTTCAGGGATGAACACTGAAGCTTTCTTT
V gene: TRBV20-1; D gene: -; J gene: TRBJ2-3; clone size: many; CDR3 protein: CSSAFGLTDTQYF; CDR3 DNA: TGCAGTTCTGCCTTTGGCCTCACAGATACGCAGTATTTT